This T cell receptor beta chain was profiled in a study of blood T cells in healthy people across ages (dated by TCRdb to the mid-2010s). As for the study more broadly: Template switching captured roughly one uniquely barcoded TCR beta cDNA molecule per two T cells in model experiments. Age-related changes in TCR beta repertoire diversity were measured in the study by deep sequencing normalized with unique cDNA molecular identifiers. Donors were grouped into four age groups: young (average 16 years), middle-aged (under 40), aged (around 60) and long-lived (about 90). To avoid experimental bias, donors of different ages were randomly spread across the sequencing lanes. The study analyzed two additional independent replicas of 1 million unique cDNA reads from the same blood draw for two donors, one aged 18 to 30 and one aged 80 or older.

The library was generated by 5' RACE. A second PCR of roughly 6 to 12 cycles was run with a J-beta primer mix and a sample-barcoded 5' primer. A unique molecular identifier was introduced onto each TCR beta cDNA molecule by a template-switch 5' adaptor carrying 12 random nucleotides. At least 2.5 million CDR3-containing paired-end reads were obtained from each sample. First-strand cDNA was synthesized from all RNA with the Mint cDNA synthesis kit, primed by a TRBC-specific oligonucleotide. Following uracil-DNA glycosylase treatment, a first 18-cycle PCR with universal primers M1SS and BC2_uni_R was performed on all cDNA. For the original study's pipeline: For normalization, 1 million high-quality reads were randomly selected from each sample, with every read carrying a distinct molecular identifier. Reads with shared molecular identifiers were discarded instead of being binned into consensus sequences. MiTCR, run with a Q25 quality threshold and the strictest error-elimination algorithm, handled CDR3 identification, clonotype clustering and error correction. A nonparametric unseen species model with Euler transformation was used to estimate a lower bound on total TCR beta diversity. The public sequencing data were trimmed at Q25 with fastp and processed into clonotypes with MiXCR by TCRdb, which kept only in-frame beta chains. CDR3 protein sequences are deduplicated, and each keeps its most common genes and DNA. The V and J calls shown here were made by TCRdb, not taken from the authors' results. Across this sample there are 1.5 million to 2 million distinct CDR3 sequences, with more than 35% seen only once. The ten most abundant clones make up more than 20% of the sample.

Broad study findings and their caveats: A strong correlation was found between observed TCR beta diversity and the percentage of naive T cells measured by flow cytometry. Conclusive comparison of naive and antigen-experienced compartments was prevented by the profiling of bulk unsorted PBMCs. Compared with the aged group, the long-lived group had more naive CD4+ T cells, fewer expanded clones and increased TCR diversity, suggesting age selection. Estimates of total diversity based on one million sequenced T cells were considered lower bounds and underestimates. As age increased, observed TCR beta diversity per million T cells dropped in a roughly linear way, and a significant reduction was already evident by age 40. Because donor CMV infection status was unknown, age-related changes in expanded clonotypes were potentially confounded.

This clonotype was counted ten times or more. Its recognized antigen is unknown. Base qualities were left out, and no much larger clone turns up one base away. Between the V and J ends, shortened by 4 bases and 5 bases respectively, the junction contains 12 bases. The CDR3 runs 13 amino acids, cysteine and phenylalanine included. Only the CDR3 portion is preserved as DNA: 39 bases, with reading frame beginning at the first base. Via the germline V gene, CDR1 is SGHRS and CDR2 YFSETQ. The 39 donors, aged 6 to 90 years, were systemically healthy Caucasian individuals from Russia. Each donor gave 8 to 10 milliliters of peripheral blood, drawn into EDTA-treated Vacutainer tubes. Ficoll-Paque density-gradient centrifugation was used to isolate PBMCs, with at least 6.5 million obtained per sample. Trizol reagent was used to extract total RNA from PBMCs, with at least 6 micrograms per sample. For every donor, an aliquot of PBMCs went through flow cytometry to measure the percentages of naive CD45RAhigh/CD27high T cells.

Specimen: blood. The chain is assembled from TRBV5-1 and TRBJ2-5, with the D gene not clear enough to name. The sequence came from a human donor in good health. The CDR3 protein is CASSPGLRETQYF. The DNA sequence reads TGCGCCAGCAGCCCCGGGTTGCGGGAGACCCAGTACTTC.